These 18 T cell receptor beta chains originate from one sample sequenced in a study of cytomegalovirus exposure and HLA in healthy donors. With 60 Vbeta and 13 Jbeta primers, the PCR was carried out. The method was immunoSEQ multiplex PCR; TCRdb's version includes in-frame clones alone and lacks a portion of them. The sample lists about 100,000 clones, 65% to 80% occurring once. The sequenced sample was PBMCs. The receptors here all came from a man aged 50 to 60 in good health and CMV-seronegative.

This clone was seen once. DNA for the CDR3: TGTGCCAGTAGAGGGGGGGCCGGGGCCAACGTCCTGACTTTC. Its translation is CASRGGAGANVLTF. The chain couples TRBV19 to TRBJ2-6, with D possibly TRBD2 on 7 matching bases. The CDR3 is 14 residues long. V lost 6 bases and J lost 4, with 10 bases in between. Germline V gene sequence: CDR1 LNHDA, CDR2 SQIVND (reference sequence).

This clone was observed a few times. This chain links TRBV19 with TRBJ2-2; 9 bases line up with TRBD1. The V segment lost 3 bases and the J segment 8 bases; nucleotides outside the gene matches: 10. This CDR3 has 16 amino acids. The germline gives CDR1 LNHDA, CDR2 SQIVND (reference sequence). This CDR3 is CASSIGGQGNRGELFF. In nucleotides, the CDR3 is TGTGCCAGTAGTATTGGCGGACAGGGGAATCGGGGGGAGCTGTTTTTT.

This chain uses TRBV11-2 with TRBJ1-5; D gene uncertain. V lost 4 bases to trimming and J lost 4 bases, with 14 bases between them. CDR1 is SGHAT and CDR2 is FQNNGV in the germline V gene. This CDR3 is 15 amino acids long. This chain's CDR3 is CASSSGVNPNQPQHF. The CDR3 DNA reads TGTGCCAGCAGCTCCGGGGTAAACCCGAATCAGCCCCAGCATTTT.

To note about this clone: Additional DNA sequences in this sample encode the identical CDR3. The chain recombines TRBV19 with TRBJ2-2; D not certain. The CDR3 length is 14 residues. The V gene lost 3 bases and the J gene lost 0 bases, with 5 bases spanning the gap. Germline lookup yields CDR1 LNHDA and CDR2 SQIVND (reference sequence). CDR3 coding DNA: TGTGCCAGTAGTATTGGCACGAACACCGGGGAGCTGTTTTTT. Its translation: CASSIGTNTGELFF.

The J gene is TRBJ2-4, the V gene TRBV7-9, with D maybe TRBD1 (6 bases). V lost 1 base to trimming and J lost 15 bases, with 16 bases between them. Per the germline V gene, CDR1 is SEHNR and CDR2 is FQNEAQ (reference sequence). The CDR3 consists of 13 residues. The DNA of the CDR3 is TGTGCCAGCAGCTTAGAGGTACAGGGTCGAGTGTACTTC. This translates into CASSLEVQGRVYF.

The V gene is TRBV27, the J gene TRBJ2-5, with 7 bases identical to TRBD1. This CDR3 has 16 amino acids. Trimming took 6 bases from V and 2 from J; bases not matched to a gene: 12. Germline V CDR1 and CDR2: MNHEY, SMNVEV (reference sequence). The CDR3 coding sequence is TGTGCCAGCAGACAGACGGACAGGCGGCCGCAAGAGACCCAGTACTTC. Translated, it gives CASRQTDRRPQETQYF.

CDR3 bases: TGTGCCAGCAGACTAGCGGGGGTAACCGGGGAGCTGTTTTTT. Translated, it gives CASRLAGVTGELFF. The chain uses TRBV5-4 and TRBJ2-2; the match to TRBD2 covers 11 bases. V shed 5 bases and J 5 bases; nucleotides not matched to a gene: 2. The CDR3 is made up of 14 amino acids. Germline assignment: CDR1 SGHNT and CDR2 YYREEE (reference sequence). The full variable domain, with the rest looked up from reference TRBV5-4 and TRBJ2-2, is ETGVTQSPTHLIKTRGQQVTLRCSSQSGHNTVSWYQQALGQGPQFIFQYYREEENGRGNFPPRFSGLQFPNYSSELNVNALELDDSALYLCASRLAGVTGELFFGEGSRLTVL.

This CDR3 reads CASSPRREQLEAFF. CDR3 bases: TGTGCCAGCTCACCAAGGCGGGAACAACTTGAAGCTTTCTTT. The gene calls are TRBV18 and TRBJ1-1; no firm D call. Trimming left V 2 bases short and J 7 bases short, with 14 bases between. This CDR3 has 14 amino acids. Germline V gene sequence: CDR1 KGHSH, CDR2 LQKENI.

The CDR3 nucleotides are TGTGCCAGCAGCTTGGAGGGGTCTGGCACGCAGTATTTT. This translates into CASSLEGSGTQYF. The chain is built from TRBV7-8 and TRBJ2-3; a weak D match, TRBD2 (6 bases). The CDR3 consists of 13 residues. Trimming took 3 bases from V and 9 from J, leaving 13 bases between them. The germline V gene encodes CDR1 SGHVS and CDR2 FQNEAQ.

V usage is TRBV18 and J usage is TRBJ2-5; TRBD2 is a possible D gene (5 bases). Trimming stripped 8 bases from V and 5 bases from J, with 9 bases between. Germline V lookup: CDR1 KGHSH, CDR2 LQKENI. There are 11 residues in the CDR3. This chain's CDR3 is CASGGRETQYF. In DNA, the CDR3 is TGTGCCAGCGGCGGGCGGGAGACCCAGTACTTC.

The chain joins TRBV28 to TRBJ1-5; TRBD1 matches 8 bases. Germline CDR1 reads MDHEN; CDR2 reads SYDVKM. The length of the CDR3 is 21 residues. V lost 6 bases to trimming and J lost 1 base; unmatched junction nucleotides: 23. The CDR3 here is CASSLIRILGQGSLSNQPQHF. In nucleotides, the CDR3 is TGTGCCAGCAGCCTCATAAGAATCCTTGGACAGGGCTCTCTAAGCAATCAGCCCCAGCATTTT.

V is TRBV6-1 and J is TRBJ1-1; 7 bases are a match to TRBD1. Trimming took 7 bases from V and 1 from J; bases not matched to a gene: 9. CDR1 is MNHNS and CDR2 is SASEGT in the germline V gene. This CDR3 has 15 residues. CDR3 nucleotide sequence: TGTGCCAGCACCACTTACAGGGGACAGAACACTGAAGCTTTCTTT. Its translation: CASTTYRGQNTEAFF.

The V and J genes are TRBV19 and TRBJ2-6, with D possibly TRBD1 on 6 matching bases. Germline V CDR1 and CDR2: LNHDA, SQIVND (reference sequence). Between the trimmed V and J ends, which lost 3 bases and 2 bases, there was a span of 8 bases. The CDR3 consists of 15 residues. The CDR3 DNA sequence: TGTGCCAGTAGTATGACAGGTACTGGGGCCAACGTCCTGACTTTC. Translated, it gives CASSMTGTGANVLTF.

The J gene is TRBJ1-4, the V gene TRBV6-5; TRBD1 matches at 8 bases. V lost 2 bases and J lost 8; bases outside the gene matches: 7. Germline CDR1 reads MNHEY; CDR2 reads SVGAGI. The CDR3 spans 15 residues. CDR3 sequence: CASSYEGQVGEKLFF. CDR3 nucleotides: TGTGCCAGCAGTTACGAGGGACAGGTCGGCGAAAAACTGTTTTTT.

This clone was seen only a few times. The chain links TRBV27 to TRBJ2-1; weak D call: TRBD2 (6 bases). Trimming took off 5 bases at V and 8 bases at J, with 19 bases between the two ends. The CDR3 consists of 15 residues. In germline, CDR1 is MNHEY, CDR2 SMNVEV (reference sequence). The CDR3 DNA follows: TGTGCCAGCAGTCCCCGCGGGACCATTCAAGATGAGCAGTTCTTC. Translating gives CASSPRGTIQDEQFF.

This clone was seen only a few times. This chain links TRBV13 with TRBJ2-3; 8 nucleotides agree with TRBD1. The junction had 9 bases not matched to a gene; V was cut back by 5 bases and J by 2 bases. The CDR3 consists of 16 residues. The V gene's germline CDR1 is PRHDT and CDR2 FYEKMQ (reference sequence). The CDR3 protein is CASSRERQGSTDTQYF. CDR3 bases: TGTGCCAGCAGCCGAGAGCGACAGGGGTCCACAGATACGCAGTATTTT.

The rearrangement links TRBV27 to TRBJ2-7, with TRBD2 identical over 7 bases. This CDR3 contains 14 residues. Germline V lookup: CDR1 MNHEY, CDR2 SMNVEV (reference sequence). Germline trimming cut 5 bases from V and 6 bases from J; bases unmatched to any gene: 10. The chain's CDR3 is CASSPGTILGEQYF. The DNA for the CDR3 is TGTGCCAGCAGTCCCGGGACTATATTGGGCGAGCAGTACTTC.

This clone came up a few times. This sequence joins TRBV6-1 and TRBJ1-6, with D tentatively TRBD1 (6 bases). This CDR3 is 14 amino acids long. CDR1 is MNHNS and CDR2 is SASEGT in the germline V gene. The germline V and J ends were trimmed by 5 bases and 9 bases, with 14 bases remaining between them. The chain's CDR3 is CASSSQGLGSPLHF. Here the CDR3 DNA reads TGTGCCAGCAGTTCACAGGGTCTAGGTTCACCCCTCCACTTT.